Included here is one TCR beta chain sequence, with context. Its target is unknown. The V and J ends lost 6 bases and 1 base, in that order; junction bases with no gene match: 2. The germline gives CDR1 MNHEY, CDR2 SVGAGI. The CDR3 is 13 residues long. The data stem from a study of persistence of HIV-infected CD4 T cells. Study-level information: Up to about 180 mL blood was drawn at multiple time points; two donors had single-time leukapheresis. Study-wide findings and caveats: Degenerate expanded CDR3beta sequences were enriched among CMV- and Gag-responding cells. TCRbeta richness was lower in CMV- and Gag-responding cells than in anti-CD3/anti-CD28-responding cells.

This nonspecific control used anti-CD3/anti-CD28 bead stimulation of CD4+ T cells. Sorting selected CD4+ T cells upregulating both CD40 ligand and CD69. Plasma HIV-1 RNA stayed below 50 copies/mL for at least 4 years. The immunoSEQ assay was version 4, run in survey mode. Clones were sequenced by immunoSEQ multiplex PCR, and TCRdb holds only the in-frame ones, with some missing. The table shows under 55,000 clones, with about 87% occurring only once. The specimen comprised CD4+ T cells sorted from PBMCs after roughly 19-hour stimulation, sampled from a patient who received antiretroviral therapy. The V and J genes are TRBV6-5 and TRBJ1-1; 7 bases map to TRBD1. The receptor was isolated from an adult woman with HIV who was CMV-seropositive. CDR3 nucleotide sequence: TGTGCCAGCAGCGGGACAGCGAACACTGAAGCTTTCTTT. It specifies CASSGTANTEAFF.